The T cell receptor (beta chain) under discussion was sequenced for a study of blood T cells in healthy people across ages. Findings of the study overall: Higher diversity, along with more naive CD4+ cells, distinguished long-lived donors from aged donors.

This clonotype was detected a few times. Its antigen is undetermined. With a J-beta primer mix and a sample-barcoded 5' primer, a second PCR ran about 6 to 11 cycles. Each TCR beta cDNA got a 12-nucleotide random molecular identifier. TCRdb ran MiXCR on the 5' RACE reads and lists one entry per CDR3 protein. The sample lists around 1,000,000 distinct CDR3 sequences; almost 25% were seen once. Trimming left V 6 bases short and J 1 base short, with 15 bases between. The CDR3 has 15 residues. Germline V gene sequence: CDR1 MNHNS, CDR2 SASEGT. This sample also appeared in a second study, on T cells of mothers and their children. From that paper: Not a single persistent microchimeric T cell clone was detected.

What was sequenced was blood. The TCR originated in a girl aged 2 to 10 in good health. The J gene is TRBJ1-1, the V gene TRBV6-1; D is uncertain. The CDR3 spells CASSDSKAGNTEAFF. CDR3 nucleotide sequence: TGTGCCAGCAGCGACTCAAAGGCCGGGAACACTGAAGCTTTCTTT.